The T cell receptor beta chain under discussion was sequenced for a study of shared clonotypes between healthy human individuals. The sample holds one count of this clone. Terminally differentiated effector memory CD45RA+ cells were left out of the naive CD8 fraction, which was CD45RO-negative and positively selected for CCR7. When replicate PCRs were run on sorted subsets, they used about 200 ng DNA, tens of thousands of T cell genomes. The data were produced by immunoSEQ multiplex PCR, yet TCRdb's version contains in-frame clones alone and is incomplete. The repertoire holds about 680,000 clones, with roughly nine tenths as singletons. The origin of this receptor is a man aged 30 to 39 in good health. The sample taken for sequencing was naive CD8+ T cells sorted from blood.

CDR3 in DNA: TGTGCCAGCAGCTTCAAAAACAGGTACCACGAGCAGTACTTC. It encodes CASSFKNRYHEQYF. The chain couples TRBV5-6 to TRBJ2-7; D may be TRBD1 (5 bases). The CDR3 sequence is 14 residues long. Germline CDR1 is SGHDT and CDR2 is YYEEEE. Trimming shortened V by 2 bases and J by 5 bases, and 14 bases separated the two germline ends.